The clone carrying this T cell receptor (beta chain) was found a few times. The assay was immunoSEQ multiplex PCR, and TCRdb's table has in-frame clones only and misses some. The sample has tens of thousands of clones, roughly nine tenths seen once. This sample stems from a study of cytomegalovirus exposure and HLA in healthy donors. Germline CDR1 is SGHKS and CDR2 is YYEKEE (reference sequence). V was shortened by 0 bases and J by 5 bases, with 6 bases between the two germline ends. This CDR3 contains 13 residues. Sequenced: PBMCs. The TCR comes from a young woman in good health and CMV-seronegative. The chain recombines TRBV5-5 with TRBJ2-1; no reliable D call. The chain's CDR3 is CASSLDSHNEQFF. The CDR3 DNA follows: TGTGCCAGCAGCTTGGACAGCCACAATGAGCAGTTCTTC.